A selection of T cell receptor beta chains follows, all from one sample in a study of beta chain features in type 1 diabetes. Sequenced by immunoSEQ multiplex PCR; TCRdb stores in-frame clones only, minus some. The sample gives about 370,000 clones, more than 13% of which show up once; around 0.02% is in the top ten. The sequenced sample consisted of naive CD4+ T cells from blood. The receptors come from a woman between 18 and 30 years old in good health. CDR3s include the opening cysteine and the closing phenylalanine or tryptophan. A D gene is named only where the DNA matches it firmly. Expanded clones get a size class; other rows say once, few or many, or leave the size out.

clone_size: .; j_call: TRBJ2-5; v_call: TRBV25-1; d_call: TRBD2; cdr3_aa: CASSANRLAGGRETQYF; cdr3_nt: TGTGCCAGCAGTGCCAACCGACTAGCGGGAGGGAGAGAGACCCAGTACTTC
clone_size: .; j_call: TRBJ2-1; v_call: TRBV6-5; d_call: .; cdr3_aa: CASSFSVYNEQFF; cdr3_nt: TGTGCCAGCAGCTTCAGTGTCTACAATGAGCAGTTCTTC
clone_size: .; j_call: TRBJ2-6; v_call: TRBV28; d_call: .; cdr3_aa: CASSFAGKGISGANVLTF; cdr3_nt: TGTGCCAGCAGTTTTGCAGGGAAGGGAATCTCTGGGGCCAACGTCCTGACTTTC
clone_size: .; j_call: TRBJ1-3; v_call: TRBV5-1; d_call: .; cdr3_aa: CASSLESSGNTIYF; cdr3_nt: TGCGCCAGCAGCTTAGAGAGCTCTGGAAACACCATATATTTT
clone_size: few; j_call: TRBJ1-1; v_call: TRBV6-4; d_call: .; cdr3_aa: CASSDTSDTEAFF; cdr3_nt: TGTGCCAGCAGTGACACGTCGGACACTGAAGCTTTCTTT
clone_size: few; j_call: TRBJ2-5; v_call: TRBV18; d_call: TRBD1; cdr3_aa: CASSPKGQMYQETQYF; cdr3_nt: TGTGCCAGCTCACCAAAGGGACAGATGTACCAAGAGACCCAGTACTTC
clone_size: few; j_call: TRBJ2-1; v_call: TRBV5-1; d_call: TRBD2; cdr3_aa: CASSRLAGGYNEQFF; cdr3_nt: TGCGCCAGCAGCAGGTTAGCGGGAGGTTACAATGAGCAGTTCTTC
clone_size: .; j_call: TRBJ2-7; v_call: TRBV28; d_call: TRBD1; cdr3_aa: CASSQTTGGPYEQYF; cdr3_nt: TGTGCCAGCAGTCAAACGACAGGGGGCCCTTACGAGCAGTACTTC
clone_size: .; j_call: TRBJ1-2; v_call: TRBV27; d_call: TRBD1; cdr3_aa: CASSTRDRMNYGYTF; cdr3_nt: TGTGCCAGCAGTACTAGGGACAGGATGAACTATGGCTACACCTTC
clone_size: .; j_call: TRBJ1-2; v_call: TRBV7-9; d_call: .; cdr3_aa: CASSLSLFANYGYTF; cdr3_nt: TGTGCCAGCAGCCTTTCGTTGTTTGCTAACTATGGCTACACCTTC
clone_size: .; j_call: TRBJ1-2; v_call: TRBV28; d_call: .; cdr3_aa: CASSLAGSVNYGYTF; cdr3_nt: TGTGCCAGCAGTTTGGCTGGCAGTGTCAACTATGGCTACACCTTC
clone_size: .; j_call: TRBJ2-3; v_call: TRBV30; d_call: .; cdr3_aa: CAWRIAVGTDTQYF; cdr3_nt: TGTGCCTGGAGGATAGCGGTCGGCACAGATACGCAGTATTTT
clone_size: few; j_call: TRBJ2-1; v_call: TRBV28; d_call: TRBD2; cdr3_aa: CASSLLILADYNEQFF; cdr3_nt: TGTGCCAGCAGTTTATTGATCCTAGCGGACTACAATGAGCAGTTCTTC
clone_size: .; j_call: TRBJ2-5; v_call: TRBV29-1; d_call: TRBD2; cdr3_aa: CSVSSVGLAGETQYF; cdr3_nt: TGCAGCGTTTCATCGGTGGGACTAGCGGGAGAGACCCAGTACTTC
clone_size: .; j_call: TRBJ1-2; v_call: TRBV30; d_call: .; cdr3_aa: CALRPAANYGYTF; cdr3_nt: TGTGCCTTGCGGCCGGCGGCTAACTATGGCTACACCTTC
clone_size: .; j_call: TRBJ2-2; v_call: TRBV9; d_call: TRBD1; cdr3_aa: CASSVGYRGAGELFF; cdr3_nt: TGTGCCAGCAGCGTAGGGTACAGGGGCGCCGGGGAGCTGTTTTTT
clone_size: .; j_call: TRBJ2-7; v_call: TRBV28; d_call: TRBD2; cdr3_aa: CASPPTSGYYEQYF; cdr3_nt: TGTGCCAGCCCCCCGACTAGCGGGTATTACGAGCAGTACTTC
clone_size: .; j_call: TRBJ2-1; v_call: TRBV6-1; d_call: TRBD2; cdr3_aa: CASSEPGGGRADEQFF; cdr3_nt: TGTGCCAGCAGTGAGCCCGGAGGCGGGAGAGCAGATGAGCAGTTCTTC
clone_size: few; j_call: TRBJ2-2; v_call: TRBV11-1; d_call: TRBD2; cdr3_aa: CASRTSVRTGELFF; cdr3_nt: TGTGCCAGCCGGACTAGCGTGCGCACCGGGGAGCTGTTTTTT
clone_size: .; j_call: TRBJ2-2; v_call: TRBV5-4; d_call: TRBD1; cdr3_aa: CASSLDRGYAGELFF; cdr3_nt: TGTGCCAGCAGCCTGGACAGGGGGTATGCCGGGGAGCTGTTTTTT
clone_size: few; j_call: TRBJ2-4; v_call: TRBV6-6; d_call: .; cdr3_aa: CASTPSSNIQYF; cdr3_nt: TGTGCCAGCACCCCCTCCTCAAACATTCAGTACTTC
clone_size: .; j_call: TRBJ2-5; v_call: TRBV7-6; d_call: TRBD1; cdr3_aa: CASSSGPDRVTQYF; cdr3_nt: TGTGCCAGCAGCTCCGGACCGGACAGGGTTACCCAGTACTTC
clone_size: few; j_call: TRBJ2-1; v_call: TRBV21-1; d_call: .; cdr3_aa: CASSGSGSWQFF; cdr3_nt: TGTGCCAGCTCCGGGTCGGGGTCCTGGCAATTCTTC
clone_size: .; j_call: TRBJ1-5; v_call: TRBV13; d_call: TRBD1; cdr3_aa: CASKVSIEDRAGNQPQHF; cdr3_nt: TGTGCCAGCAAAGTGTCGATAGAGGACAGGGCTGGCAATCAGCCCCAGCATTTT
clone_size: .; j_call: TRBJ2-5; v_call: TRBV6-5; d_call: .; cdr3_aa: CASSLGAPGVRTQYF; cdr3_nt: TGTGCCAGCAGCCTAGGAGCTCCGGGTGTGAGGACCCAGTACTTC
clone_size: .; j_call: TRBJ2-1; v_call: TRBV11-2; d_call: .; cdr3_aa: CASSSRDFHYNEQFF; cdr3_nt: TGTGCCAGCAGCTCACGGGACTTTCACTACAATGAGCAGTTCTTC
clone_size: few; j_call: TRBJ2-2; v_call: TRBV7-3; d_call: TRBD2; cdr3_aa: CASSSPLAGAGELFF; cdr3_nt: TGTGCCAGCAGCTCCCCGCTAGCGGGAGCCGGGGAGCTGTTTTTT
clone_size: few; j_call: TRBJ2-7; v_call: TRBV28; d_call: TRBD2; cdr3_aa: CASRPTSGRSHEQYF; cdr3_nt: TGTGCCAGCAGGCCGACTAGCGGGAGAAGCCACGAGCAGTACTTC
clone_size: .; j_call: TRBJ2-4; v_call: TRBV7-9; d_call: .; cdr3_aa: CASSLGSVRQYF; cdr3_nt: TGTGCCAGCAGCTTAGGTAGCGTGCGGCAGTACTTC